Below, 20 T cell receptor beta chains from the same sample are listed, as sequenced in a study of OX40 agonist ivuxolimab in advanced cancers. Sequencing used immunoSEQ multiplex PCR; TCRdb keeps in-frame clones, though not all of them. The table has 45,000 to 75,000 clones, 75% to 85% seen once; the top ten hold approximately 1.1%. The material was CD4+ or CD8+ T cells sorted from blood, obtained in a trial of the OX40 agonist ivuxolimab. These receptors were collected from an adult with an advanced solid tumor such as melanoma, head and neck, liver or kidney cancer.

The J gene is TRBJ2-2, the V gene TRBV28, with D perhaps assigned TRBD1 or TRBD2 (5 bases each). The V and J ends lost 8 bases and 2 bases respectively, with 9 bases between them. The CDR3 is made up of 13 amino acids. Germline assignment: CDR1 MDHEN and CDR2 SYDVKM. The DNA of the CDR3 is TGTGCCAGCCTTGGGGGAAACACCGGGGAGCTGTTTTTT. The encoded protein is CASLGGNTGELFF.

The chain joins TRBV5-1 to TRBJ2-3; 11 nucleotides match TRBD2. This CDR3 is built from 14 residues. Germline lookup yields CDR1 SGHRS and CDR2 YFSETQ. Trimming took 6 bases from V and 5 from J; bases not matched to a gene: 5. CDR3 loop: CASMGGTSGDTQYF. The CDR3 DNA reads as TGCGCCAGCATGGGAGGGACTAGCGGAGATACGCAGTATTTT. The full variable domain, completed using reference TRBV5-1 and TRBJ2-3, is KAGVTQTPRYLIKTRGQQVTLSCSPISGHRSVSWYQQTPGQGLQFLFEYFSETQRNKGNFPGRFSGRQFSNSRSEMNVSTLELGDSALYLCASMGGTSGDTQYFGPGTRLTVL.

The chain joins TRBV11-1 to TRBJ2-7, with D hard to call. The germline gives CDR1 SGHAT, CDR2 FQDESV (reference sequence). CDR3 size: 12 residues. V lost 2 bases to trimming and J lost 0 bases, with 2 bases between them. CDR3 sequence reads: CASSLSSYEQYF. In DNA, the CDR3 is TGTGCCAGCAGCTTAAGCTCCTACGAGCAGTACTTC.

CDR3 region: CASSPRTSGTVTGELFF. DNA for the CDR3: TGTGCCAGCAGCCCTAGGACTAGCGGGACGGTCACCGGGGAGCTGTTTTTT. J is TRBJ2-2 and V is TRBV7-9, with 12 bases matching TRBD2. The CDR3 consists of 17 residues. After removal of 5 bases from V and 4 bases from J, the junction contained 8 bases not matched to a gene. Germline values: CDR1 SEHNR, CDR2 FQNEAQ (reference sequence).

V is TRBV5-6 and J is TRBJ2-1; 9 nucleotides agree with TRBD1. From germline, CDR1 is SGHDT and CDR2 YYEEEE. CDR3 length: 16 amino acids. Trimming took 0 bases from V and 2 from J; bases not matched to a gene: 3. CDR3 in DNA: TGTGCCAGCAGCTTGGACAGGGGGCGAACCTACAATGAGCAGTTCTTC. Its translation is CASSLDRGRTYNEQFF.

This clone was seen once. This CDR3 is CASSERSGGANVLTF. As DNA, the CDR3 is TGTGCCAGCTCGGAAAGGTCTGGTGGGGCCAACGTCCTGACTTTC. The chain uses TRBV18 and TRBJ2-6; no reliable D call. Between the trimmed V and J ends, which lost 6 bases and 3 bases, there was a span of 12 bases. The germline gives CDR1 KGHSH, CDR2 LQKENI. The CDR3 spans 15 residues.

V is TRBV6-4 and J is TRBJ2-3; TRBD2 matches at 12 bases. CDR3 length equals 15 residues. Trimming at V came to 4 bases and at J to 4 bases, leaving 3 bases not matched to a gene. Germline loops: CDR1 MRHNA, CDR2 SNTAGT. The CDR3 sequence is CASSVLAGGSDTQYF. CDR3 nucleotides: TGTGCCAGCAGTGTACTAGCGGGGGGATCAGATACGCAGTATTTT.

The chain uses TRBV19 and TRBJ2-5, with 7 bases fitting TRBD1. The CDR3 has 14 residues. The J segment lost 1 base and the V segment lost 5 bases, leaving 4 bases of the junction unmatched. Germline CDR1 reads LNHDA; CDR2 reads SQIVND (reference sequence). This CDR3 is CASSVGQVQETQYF. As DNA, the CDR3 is TGTGCCAGTAGTGTTGGACAGGTCCAAGAGACCCAGTACTTC.

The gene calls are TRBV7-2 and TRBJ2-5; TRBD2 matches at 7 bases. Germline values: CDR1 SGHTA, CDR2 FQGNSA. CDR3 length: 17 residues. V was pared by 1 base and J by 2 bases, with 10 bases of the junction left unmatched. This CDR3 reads CASSLGLLGEGQETQYF. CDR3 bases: TGTGCCAGCAGCTTAGGGTTGTTGGGGGAGGGGCAAGAGACCCAGTACTTC.

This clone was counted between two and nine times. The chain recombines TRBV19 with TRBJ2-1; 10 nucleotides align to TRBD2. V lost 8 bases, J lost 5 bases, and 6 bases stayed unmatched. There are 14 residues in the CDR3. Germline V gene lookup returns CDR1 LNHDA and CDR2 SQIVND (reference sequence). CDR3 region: CASRTSGNDNEQFF. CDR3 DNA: TGTGCCAGTCGTACTAGCGGGAATGACAATGAGCAGTTCTTC. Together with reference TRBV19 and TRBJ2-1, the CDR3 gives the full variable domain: DGGITQSPKYLFRKEGQNVTLSCEQNLNHDAMYWYRQDPGQGLRLIYYSQIVNDFQKGDIAEGYSVSREKKESFPLTVTSAQKNPTAFYLCASRTSGNDNEQFFGPGTRLTVL.

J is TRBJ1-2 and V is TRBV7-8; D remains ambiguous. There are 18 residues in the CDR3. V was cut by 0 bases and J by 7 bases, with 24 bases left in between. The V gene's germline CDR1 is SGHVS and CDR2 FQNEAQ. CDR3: CASSLAWGAAGGYSGYTF. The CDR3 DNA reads TGTGCCAGCAGCTTAGCTTGGGGTGCGGCAGGTGGCTATAGTGGCTACACCTTC.

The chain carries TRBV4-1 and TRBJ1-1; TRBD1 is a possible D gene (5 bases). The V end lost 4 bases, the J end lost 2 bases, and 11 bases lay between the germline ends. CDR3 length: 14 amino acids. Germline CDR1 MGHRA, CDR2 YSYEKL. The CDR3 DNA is TGCGCCAGCAGCCGAAACGACAGAAACACTGAAGCTTTCTTT. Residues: CASSRNDRNTEAFF.

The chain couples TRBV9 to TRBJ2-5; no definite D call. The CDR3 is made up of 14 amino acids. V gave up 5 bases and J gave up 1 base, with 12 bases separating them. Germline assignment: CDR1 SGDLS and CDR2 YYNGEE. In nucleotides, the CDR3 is TGTGCCAGCAGTCCCTCCGCCAGCCAAGAGACCCAGTACTTC. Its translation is CASSPSASQETQYF.

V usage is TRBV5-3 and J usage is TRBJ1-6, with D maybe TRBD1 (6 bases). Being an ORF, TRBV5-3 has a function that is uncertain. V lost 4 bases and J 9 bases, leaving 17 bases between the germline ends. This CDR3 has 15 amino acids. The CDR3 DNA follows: TGTGCCAGAAGCCCGCACGGGGGCCAAGGTTCACCCCTCCACTTT. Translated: CARSPHGGQGSPLHF.

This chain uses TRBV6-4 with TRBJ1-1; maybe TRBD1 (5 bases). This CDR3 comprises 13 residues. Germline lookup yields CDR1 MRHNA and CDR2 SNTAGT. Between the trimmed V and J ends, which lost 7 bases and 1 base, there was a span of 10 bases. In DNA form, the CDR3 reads TGTGCCAGCAAAGGGACGGAGAACACTGAAGCTTTCTTT. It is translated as CASKGTENTEAFF.

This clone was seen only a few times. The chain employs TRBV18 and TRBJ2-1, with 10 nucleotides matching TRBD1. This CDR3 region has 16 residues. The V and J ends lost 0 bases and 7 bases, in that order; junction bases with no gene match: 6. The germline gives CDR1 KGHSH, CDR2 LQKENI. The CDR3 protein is CASSPPGTGVGNEQFF. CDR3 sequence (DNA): TGTGCCAGCTCACCACCGGGGACAGGGGTTGGAAATGAGCAGTTCTTC.

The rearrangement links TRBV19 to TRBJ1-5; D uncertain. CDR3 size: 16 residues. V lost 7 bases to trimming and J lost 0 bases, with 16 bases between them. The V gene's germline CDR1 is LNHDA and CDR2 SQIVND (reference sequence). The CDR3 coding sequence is TGTGCCAGTATTCGCACATCCGCTCTTAGCAATCAGCCCCAGCATTTT. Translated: CASIRTSALSNQPQHF.

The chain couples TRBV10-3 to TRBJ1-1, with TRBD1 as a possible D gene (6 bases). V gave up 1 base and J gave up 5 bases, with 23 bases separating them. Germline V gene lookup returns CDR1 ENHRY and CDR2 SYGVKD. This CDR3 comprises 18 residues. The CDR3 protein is CAISEYKAGVGGSTEAFF. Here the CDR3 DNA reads TGTGCCATCAGTGAGTACAAAGCTGGGGTAGGGGGTTCTACTGAAGCTTTCTTT.

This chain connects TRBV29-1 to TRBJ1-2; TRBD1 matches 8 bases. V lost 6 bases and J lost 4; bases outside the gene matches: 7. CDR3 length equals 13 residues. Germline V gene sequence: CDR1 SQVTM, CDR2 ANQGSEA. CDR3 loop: CSVLGQGGYGYTF. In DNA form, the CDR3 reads TGCAGCGTCCTCGGACAGGGCGGCTATGGCTACACCTTC.

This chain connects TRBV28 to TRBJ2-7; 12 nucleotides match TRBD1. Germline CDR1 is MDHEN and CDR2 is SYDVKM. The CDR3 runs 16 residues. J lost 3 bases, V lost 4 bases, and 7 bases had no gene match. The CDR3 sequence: CASSSRDRGRDYEQYF. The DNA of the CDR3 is TGTGCCAGCAGTTCAAGGGACAGGGGGCGCGACTACGAGCAGTACTTC.